The 30 T cell receptor beta chains below all came from one sample that was sequenced in a study of shared clonotypes between healthy human individuals. Using immunoSEQ multiplex PCR, the repertoire was profiled, and TCRdb retains in-frame clones only, with some absent. This sample has some 1.4 million clones, with roughly 97% found just once. The sequenced sample consisted of naive CD4+ T cells sorted from blood. Indicated subset: CD45RA+ positively selected. The receptors were gathered from a young man in good health.

The chain links TRBV7-2 to TRBJ2-1; D ambiguous. Trimming pared 5 bases from V and 4 bases from J, leaving 12 bases between. This CDR3 contains 14 residues. The germline V gene has CDR1 SGHTA and CDR2 FQGNSA. Written as DNA, the CDR3 is TGTGCCAGCAGCCCAGAGCCTTTTTACAATGAGCAGTTCTTC. Residues: CASSPEPFYNEQFF.

The V gene is TRBV7-2, the J gene TRBJ1-5; D gene uncertain. The CDR3 spans 14 residues. CDR1 is SGHTA and CDR2 is FQGNSA in the germline V gene. With 5 bases removed from V and 10 bases from J, the gap between germline ends came to 18 bases. The CDR3 nucleotides are TGTGCCAGCAGCCAGCGAGGAACCATCGGCCCCCAGCATTTT. Its translation: CASSQRGTIGPQHF.

The V call is TRBV19, the J call TRBJ2-3, with D unresolved. The CDR3 sequence is 17 residues long. V lost 2 bases and J lost 4, with 19 bases in between. The germline V gene has CDR1 LNHDA and CDR2 SQIVND (reference sequence). CDR3 amino acids: CASSIFLPRPGSDTQYF. CDR3 in DNA: TGTGCCAGTAGTATATTTCTCCCCCGCCCGGGTTCAGATACGCAGTATTTT.

This clone was found once. The sample carries other DNA sequences with the same CDR3. This chain joins TRBV27 and TRBJ1-2; 7 bases are a match to TRBD1. Germline assignment: CDR1 MNHEY and CDR2 SMNVEV (reference sequence). CDR3 size: 13 residues. With V trimmed by 3 bases and J by 4 bases, 2 bases remained unmatched. In nucleotides, the CDR3 is TGTGCCAGCAGTTTGACAGGGTTCTATGGCTACACCTTC. Encoded protein: CASSLTGFYGYTF.

The chain recombines TRBV13 with TRBJ2-3, with 11 bases identical to TRBD2. Germline-derived CDR1 and CDR2 are PRHDT and FYEKMQ (reference sequence). The ends lost 1 base at V and 0 bases at J; junction bases unmatched: 6. This CDR3 has 18 residues. This CDR3 reads CASSLAVAGGPSTDTQYF. The CDR3 bases are TGTGCCAGCAGCTTAGCAGTAGCGGGAGGGCCAAGCACAGATACGCAGTATTTT.

V usage is TRBV15 and J usage is TRBJ2-7; 10 bases line up with TRBD1. V shed 2 bases and J 7 bases; nucleotides not matched to a gene: 8. The CDR3 covers 15 residues. Germline CDR1 is LNHNV and CDR2 is YYDKDF (reference sequence). CDR3 amino acids: CATSRSGTGAWEQYF. The CDR3 nucleotides read TGTGCCACCAGCAGATCCGGGACAGGGGCTTGGGAGCAGTACTTC. Complete variable domain (other parts from reference TRBV15 and TRBJ2-7): DAMVIQNPRYQVTQFGKPVTLSCSQTLNHNVMYWYQQKSSQAPKLLFHYYDKDFNNEADTPDNFQSRRPNTSFCFLDIRSPGLGDTAMYLCATSRSGTGAWEQYFGPGTRLTVT.

The rearrangement uses TRBV7-2 and TRBJ1-2; 9 bases agree with TRBD1. The germline gives CDR1 SGHTA, CDR2 FQGNSA. Unmatched junction bases numbered 21, after V lost 4 bases and J lost 6 bases. The CDR3 runs to 19 residues. CDR3 coding DNA: TGTGCCAGCAGCTATATATTCCGGGACAGGGCGCTAGGGGTAAATGGCTACACCTTC. Its protein product is CASSYIFRDRALGVNGYTF. Full variable domain (outside the CDR3, taken from reference TRBV7-2 and TRBJ1-2): GAGVSQSPSNKVTEKGKDVELRCDPISGHTALYWYRQSLGQGLEFLIYFQGNSAPDKSGLPSDRFSAERTGGSVSTLTIQRTQQEDSAVYLCASSYIFRDRALGVNGYTFGSGTRLTVV.

The chain links TRBV5-5 to TRBJ2-7; tentative D call: TRBD1 (6 bases). The CDR3 has 14 residues. Deletions cut 4 bases from V and 3 bases from J, with 14 bases between. Germline V gene sequence: CDR1 SGHKS, CDR2 YYEKEE (reference sequence). CDR3: CASSPKRGHYEQYF. Written as DNA, the CDR3 is TGTGCCAGCAGCCCCAAGAGGGGACACTACGAGCAGTACTTC.

The rearrangement links TRBV6-5 to TRBJ2-7; 9 nucleotides line up with TRBD2. V lost 4 bases and J lost 6; bases outside the gene matches: 10. Germline-derived CDR1 and CDR2 are MNHEY and SVGAGI. The CDR3 is 15 residues long. Here the CDR3 DNA reads TGTGCCAGCAGTTTCGGCGGGACTAGCTCGGGCGAGCAGTACTTC. This gives the protein CASSFGGTSSGEQYF.

This clone has a single count. V is TRBV5-1 and J is TRBJ2-7; TRBD2 might be the D (7 bases). CDR3 length: 15 amino acids. The germline V and J ends were trimmed by 4 bases and 1 base, with 15 bases remaining between them. Germline CDR1 reads SGHRS; CDR2 reads YFSETQ. The CDR3 loop reads CASSPQGGGSYEQYF. The CDR3 DNA reads TGCGCCAGCAGCCCTCAAGGGGGGGGTTCCTACGAGCAGTACTTC.

CDR3 sequence: CSVERLAGGPTQFF. The CDR3 DNA sequence: TGCAGCGTTGAAAGACTAGCGGGAGGGCCAACCCAGTTCTTC. The gene calls are TRBV29-1 and TRBJ2-1; 14 bases match TRBD2. The germline CDR1 and CDR2 sequences are SQVTM and ANQGSEA. This CDR3 comprises 14 residues. The V gene end was trimmed by 2 bases and the J gene end by 13 bases; junction bases not matched to a gene: 7.

This clone was detected once. The chain joins TRBV5-4 to TRBJ2-1; 7 nucleotides align to TRBD2. Germline values: CDR1 SGHNT, CDR2 YYREEE (reference sequence). The trim removed 3 bases at V and 10 bases at J, leaving 16 bases unmatched. This CDR3 comprises 16 residues. Here the CDR3 reads CASSSHGLEAGREQFF. As DNA, the CDR3 is TGTGCCAGCAGCTCCCATGGACTAGAGGCTGGGAGGGAGCAGTTCTTC.

The J gene is TRBJ2-7, the V gene TRBV7-9; 10 bases are a match to TRBD2. The CDR3 covers 15 residues. After removal of 5 bases from V and 6 bases from J, the junction contained 10 bases not matched to a gene. Germline V gene sequence: CDR1 SEHNR, CDR2 FQNEAQ (reference sequence). The chain's CDR3 is CASSPRGLAGAEQYF. As DNA, the CDR3 is TGTGCCAGCAGCCCCCGGGGGCTAGCGGGAGCCGAGCAGTACTTC.

The genes are TRBV27 and TRBJ2-1; D gene ambiguous. Germline-derived CDR1 and CDR2 are MNHEY and SMNVEV (reference sequence). The ends were cut back, 6 bases at V and 0 bases at J, with 15 bases in the middle. The length of the CDR3 is 16 residues. The CDR3 protein is CASRPDPAGSYNEQFF. The CDR3 nucleotides are TGTGCCAGCAGACCGGACCCCGCAGGCTCCTACAATGAGCAGTTCTTC.

The rearrangement joins TRBV7-3 to TRBJ2-2; 8 positions agree with TRBD2. Germline V gene sequence: CDR1 SGHTA, CDR2 FQGTGA. V was pared by 6 bases and J by 0 bases, with 18 bases of the junction left unmatched. CDR3 length: 20 residues. CDR3 DNA: TGTGCCAGCAGTCGAGCCCGGCGTGGTAGCGGGGCGACGAACACCGGGGAGCTGTTTTTT. Its protein product is CASSRARRGSGATNTGELFF.

This rearrangement joins TRBV7-2 to TRBJ2-7; D remains unclear. Germline assignment: CDR1 SGHTA and CDR2 FQGNSA. CDR3 length equals 12 residues. The ends were cut back, 3 bases at V and 5 bases at J, with 8 bases in the middle. The CDR3 here is CASSFLLNEQYF. CDR3 bases: TGTGCCAGCAGCTTCCTCTTGAACGAGCAGTACTTC.

The chain combines TRBV7-8 with TRBJ2-3; D call uncertain. This CDR3 region has 14 residues. Trimming removed 5 bases at V and 4 bases at J, with 13 bases between. The germline CDR1 and CDR2 sequences are SGHVS and FQNEAQ. CDR3 bases: TGTGCCAGCAGCCGACGTAGGGCCCCAGATACGCAGTATTTT. Translating gives CASSRRRAPDTQYF.

This chain joins TRBV2 and TRBJ1-4; D ambiguous. Germline V lookup: CDR1 SNHLY, CDR2 FYNNEI. The CDR3 covers 16 residues. The V end lost 0 bases, the J end lost 8 bases, and 16 bases lay between the germline ends. CDR3 residues: CASSEAHGPRREKLFF. The CDR3 nucleotides read TGTGCCAGCAGTGAAGCTCATGGGCCGAGAAGAGAAAAACTGTTTTTT.

J is TRBJ1-3 and V is TRBV27; 7 bases are shared with TRBD1. This CDR3 comprises 20 residues. Germline CDR1 reads MNHEY; CDR2 reads SMNVEV (reference sequence). J was trimmed by 3 bases and V by 3 bases; bases with no gene match: 20. The CDR3 spells CASSLFLRSQGVLCGNTIYF. CDR3 DNA sequence: TGTGCCAGCAGTTTGTTTCTCCGGAGTCAGGGGGTTTTATGTGGAAACACCATATATTTT.

A single count supports this clone. The chain uses TRBV27 and TRBJ1-5, with a tentative D call TRBD1 (6 bases). CDR3 length equals 17 residues. Germline values: CDR1 MNHEY, CDR2 SMNVEV (reference sequence). V lost 5 bases and J lost 5, with 22 bases in between. The DNA of the CDR3 is TGTGCCAGCAGTCCCCGTCGGGGGCGACTCCAGGATCAGCCCCAGCATTTT. Protein product: CASSPRRGRLQDQPQHF.

This clone appeared once. CDR3 region: CASSQSWLADYTDTQYF. The CDR3, as DNA: TGTGCCAGCAGCCAATCCTGGCTAGCGGATTACACAGATACGCAGTATTTT. V usage is TRBV16 and J usage is TRBJ2-3; 7 nucleotides line up with TRBD2. The CDR3 is 17 amino acids. Unmatched junction bases numbered 8, after V lost 0 bases and J lost 2 bases. Germline loops: CDR1 KGHSY, CDR2 FQNENV.

This sequence joins TRBV5-1 and TRBJ1-2; 7 positions agree with TRBD1. Trimming took 1 base from V and 2 from J; bases not matched to a gene: 5. CDR1 is SGHRS, CDR2 YFSETQ, per germline. The CDR3 totals 15 residues. The CDR3 DNA reads as TGCGCCAGCAGCTTGAGACAGGGAGAGAACTATGGCTACACCTTC. This sequence encodes CASSLRQGENYGYTF.

The gene calls are TRBV11-2 and TRBJ1-1; D perhaps matches TRBD1 (5 bases). V was cut by 7 bases and J by 0 bases, with 18 bases left in between. The germline CDR1 and CDR2 sequences are SGHAT and FQNNGV. The CDR3 contains 16 residues. The CDR3 coding sequence is TGTGCCAGCACACCCTTGAGGGGCCCTCTGAACACTGAAGCTTTCTTT. Translation: CASTPLRGPLNTEAFF.

This rearrangement joins TRBV27 to TRBJ2-1; 10 nucleotides agree with TRBD1. CDR1 is MNHEY, CDR2 SMNVEV, per germline (reference sequence). The CDR3 is 16 residues long. The V gene end was trimmed by 1 base and the J gene end by 2 bases; junction bases not matched to a gene: 2. The CDR3 DNA reads as TGTGCCAGCAGTTTATTAGGGACAGGGGCCTACAATGAGCAGTTCTTC. Its translation: CASSLLGTGAYNEQFF.

The chain joins TRBV27 to TRBJ1-2; a weak D match, TRBD1 (5 bases). Trimming shortened V by 6 bases and J by 7 bases, and 18 bases separated the two germline ends. The CDR3 has 14 amino acids. Germline CDR1 reads MNHEY; CDR2 reads SMNVEV (reference sequence). The CDR3 sequence is CASRAGTPGGGYTF. CDR3 sequence (DNA): TGTGCCAGCAGAGCCGGGACCCCGGGTGGTGGCTACACCTTC.

The CDR3 DNA follows: TGTGCCAGCAGCGTAGGCCCGGGTGAAGATACGCAGTATTTT. This translates into CASSVGPGEDTQYF. This chain uses TRBV9 with TRBJ2-3; unclear D gene. Trimming stripped 0 bases from V and 5 bases from J, with 10 bases between. The CDR3 sequence is 14 residues long. Germline V gene lookup returns CDR1 SGDLS and CDR2 YYNGEE.

This chain uses TRBV5-6 with TRBJ1-3; D not resolved. Trimming shortened V by 0 bases and J by 0 bases, and 7 bases separated the two germline ends. The CDR3 sequence is 15 residues long. The germline V gene encodes CDR1 SGHDT and CDR2 YYEEEE. Here the CDR3 reads CASSLVGISGNTIYF. Written as DNA, the CDR3 is TGTGCCAGCAGCTTGGTAGGAATCTCTGGAAACACCATATATTTT.

The sample holds one count of this clone. Additional DNA sequences in this sample encode the identical CDR3. The V gene is TRBV28, the J gene TRBJ2-5, with D unclear. Germline-derived CDR1 and CDR2 are MDHEN and SYDVKM. The CDR3 spans 13 residues. Trimming left V 7 bases short and J 0 bases short, with 9 bases between. CDR3: CASNTGYQETQYF. In DNA form, the CDR3 reads TGTGCCAGCAATACGGGTTACCAAGAGACCCAGTACTTC.

This clone was seen once. The V and J genes are TRBV11-2 and TRBJ1-2; a weak D match, TRBD1 (5 bases). The CDR3 is 15 residues long. Germline assignment: CDR1 SGHAT and CDR2 FQNNGV. V was shortened by 2 bases and J by 4 bases, with 14 bases between the two germline ends. In nucleotides, the CDR3 is TGTGCCAGCAGCTTACTTTCGGGGGGTCTCTATGGCTACACCTTC. Protein sequence: CASSLLSGGLYGYTF.

The V and J genes are TRBV7-2 and TRBJ2-5, with 8 bases lining up with TRBD2. In germline, CDR1 is SGHTA, CDR2 FQGNSA. The length of the CDR3 is 16 residues. J was trimmed by 4 bases and V by 3 bases; bases with no gene match: 10. CDR3 bases: TGTGCCAGCAGCTTCCGAAGCGGGAGAAACAGAGAGACCCAGTACTTC. Amino acid sequence: CASSFRSGRNRETQYF.